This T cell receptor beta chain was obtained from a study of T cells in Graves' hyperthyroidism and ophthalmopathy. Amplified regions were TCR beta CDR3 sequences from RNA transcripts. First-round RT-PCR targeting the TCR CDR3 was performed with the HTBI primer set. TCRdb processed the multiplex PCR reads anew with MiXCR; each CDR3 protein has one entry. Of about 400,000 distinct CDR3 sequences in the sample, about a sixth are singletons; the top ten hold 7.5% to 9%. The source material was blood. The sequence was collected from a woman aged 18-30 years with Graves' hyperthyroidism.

The CDR3 reads CASSASLGRGSYYGYTF. CDR3 DNA: TGTGCCAGCAGTGCCTCGCTAGGTCGGGGCAGCTACTATGGCTACACCTTC. The V and J genes are TRBV2 and TRBJ1-2, with D perhaps matching TRBD1 (5 bases). Germline lookup yields CDR1 SNHLY and CDR2 FYNNEI. The V end was cut by 4 bases, the J end by 3 bases, with 21 bases between. The CDR3 consists of 17 residues.